This T cell receptor beta chain was observed in a study of blood T cell repertoires in COVID-19. Overall study: The analysed material was cDNA or gDNA that came from T cells, B-cell-depleted T cells, or PBMCs.

Produced via immunoSEQ multiplex PCR; TCRdb's table is partial and in-frame only. The table has some 150,000 clones, more than 80% seen once. Trimming pared 3 bases from V and 3 bases from J, leaving 14 bases between. The germline gives CDR1 KGHSH, CDR2 LQKENI. The CDR3 is 15 residues long. The rearrangement links TRBV18 to TRBJ1-1, with D possibly TRBD1 on 6 matching bases. The sample comprised peripheral blood. This clonotype was sampled from a woman of 80 years or more in a cohort sampled during active or convalescent COVID-19. The DNA for the CDR3 is TGTGCCAGCTCACCTCGAGAGCAGGGGTACACTGAAGCTTTCTTT. Translating it yields CASSPREQGYTEAFF.